Following are 16 T cell receptor beta chains from one sample sequenced in a study of T-cell reconstitution after alpha-beta-depleted transplantation in children. It was with unique molecular identifiers that the TCRbeta library was prepared. One entry per CDR3 protein, called by TCRdb with MiXCR from the PCR reads. The sample carries a few hundred thousand distinct CDR3 sequences, 10% to 15% recorded once. The sample consisted of PBMCs, taken from the stem cell graft. These receptors were taken from a human donor who donated a stem cell graft to a child with Fanconi anemia.

This clonotype was recorded many times. This chain uses TRBV6-2 or TRBV6-3 with TRBJ2-7; D unresolved. V gave up 0 bases and J gave up 5 bases, with 2 bases separating them. The germline CDR1 and CDR2 sequences are MNHEY and SVGEGT. The CDR3 is 11 amino acids. CDR3 nucleotides: TGTGCCAGCAGTTACTCGAACGAGCAGTACGTC. Protein: CASSYSNEQYV.

This clonotype occurred a few times. The chain couples TRBV5-5 to TRBJ2-6; 9 bases fit TRBD1. V was clipped by 0 bases and J by 0 bases; unmatched bases: 4. The V gene's germline CDR1 is SGHKS and CDR2 YYEKEE (reference sequence). CDR3 length: 18 residues. The CDR3 sequence is CASSLVDRGFSGANVLTF. The CDR3 nucleotides are TGTGCCAGCAGCTTGGTGGACAGGGGATTCTCTGGGGCCAACGTCCTGACTTTC.

CDR3 sequence reads: CASDLWGHQAFF. For the CDR3, the DNA is TGTGCCAGCGACCTTTGGGGACACCAAGCTTTCTTT. The V call is TRBV2, the J call TRBJ1-1; the D gene is possibly TRBD1 (6 bases). Germline CDR1 reads SNHLY; CDR2 reads FYNNEI. Trimming cost V 8 bases and J 9 bases, with 16 bases left between them. CDR3 length: 12 residues.

The chain has TRBV7-3 and TRBJ1-1; D is undetermined. Trimming removed 5 bases at V and 0 bases at J, with 7 bases between. The germline gives CDR1 SGHTA, CDR2 FQGTGA. The CDR3 is 13 amino acids. The DNA for the CDR3 is TGTGCCAGCAGCGACCAGATGAACACTGAAGCTTTCTTT. It yields the protein CASSDQMNTEAFF.

The gene calls are TRBV7-2 and TRBJ2-7; a weak D match, TRBD1 (6 bases). Germline CDR1 reads SGHTA; CDR2 reads FQGNSA. V dropped 3 bases and J dropped 3 bases, with 9 bases sitting between them. CDR3 length: 13 amino acids. CDR3 loop: CASSLQGYYEQYV. CDR3 bases: TGTGCCAGCAGCTTGCAGGGGTACTACGAGCAGTACGTC.

In this sample, this clonotype turned up a few times. CDR3 region: CASSSAGGNSPLHF. The CDR3 DNA reads as TGTGCCAGCAGTTCAGCGGGAGGTAATTCACCCCTCCACTTT. The chain recombines TRBV25-1 with TRBJ1-6; D uncertain. Per the germline V gene, CDR1 is MGHDK and CDR2 is SYGVNS. The V and J ends lost 5 bases and 6 bases respectively, with 11 bases between them. CDR3 length: 14 residues. Combining the CDR3 with reference TRBV25-1 and TRBJ1-6 gives the whole variable domain EADIYQTPRYLVIGTGKKITLECSQTMGHDKMYWYQQDPGMELHLIHYSYGVNSTEKGDLSSESTVSRIRTEHFPLTLESARPSHTSQYLCASSSAGGNSPLHFGNGTRLTVT.

The chain uses TRBV12-3 or TRBV12-4 and TRBJ1-4; a weak D match, TRBD1 (5 bases). CDR3 length: 14 residues. V was pared by 4 bases and J by 7 bases, with 13 bases between. The CDR3 DNA reads TGTGCCAGCAGTTCCGGAGACAGACTTGAAAAACTGTTTTTT. Its protein is CASSSGDRLEKLFF.

V and J are TRBV7-2 and TRBJ2-5; TRBD2 matches at 9 bases. With V trimmed by 1 base and J by 5 bases, 8 bases remained unmatched. This CDR3 has 16 residues. Germline CDR1 SGHTA, CDR2 FQGNSA. The CDR3 nucleotides are TGTGCCAGCAGCTTAGTAGCGGGGGCCACGAGGGAGACCCAGTACTTC. This translates into CASSLVAGATRETQYF.

The chain recombines TRBV12-3 or TRBV12-4 with TRBJ1-2; D remains unclear. The V end lost 3 bases, the J end lost 0 bases, and 5 bases lay between the germline ends. This CDR3 has 13 amino acids. The CDR3: CASSFRPNYGYTF. The CDR3 bases are TGTGCCAGCAGTTTTCGGCCTAACTATGGCTACACCTTC.

This clonotype has just a few counts. V and J are TRBV28 and TRBJ2-1, with 9 bases lining up with TRBD1. The germline V gene encodes CDR1 MDHEN and CDR2 SYDVKM. The CDR3 covers 13 residues. Trimming took 6 bases from V and 7 from J; bases not matched to a gene: 4. CDR3 sequence: CASRGTGKNEQFF. The CDR3 DNA reads as TGTGCCAGCAGAGGGACAGGGAAGAATGAGCAGTTCTTC.

As concerns this clonotype: A clone one base away is much larger, so this may be a read error. The CDR3 carries no conserved terminal phenylalanine or tryptophan, so it likely arises from a read error. The chain combines TRBV5-1 with TRBJ2-1; 8 bases match TRBD2. This CDR3 is built from 16 residues. V trimming: 3 bases; J trimming: 5 bases; junction bases outside the gene matches: 10. Germline loops: CDR1 SGHRS, CDR2 YFSETQ. The CDR3: CASSWGLAGPNNEQFY. The CDR3 DNA sequence: TGCGCCAGCAGCTGGGGTTTAGCGGGGCCTAACAATGAGCAGTTCTAC.

The V gene is TRBV7-2, the J gene TRBJ2-5, with D uncertain. The germline CDR1 and CDR2 sequences are SGHTA and FQGNSA. This CDR3 has 12 residues. The V and J ends lost 5 bases and 3 bases respectively, with 7 bases between them. The DNA of the CDR3 is TGTGCCAGCAGCACACATGAAGAGACCCAGTACTTC. Its translation: CASSTHEETQYF.

The chain carries TRBV5-6 and TRBJ2-7; a weak D match, TRBD1 (5 bases). With 4 bases removed from V and 4 bases from J, the gap between germline ends came to 9 bases. The CDR3 is made up of 12 amino acids. Germline-derived CDR1 and CDR2 are SGHDT and YYEEEE. CDR3 DNA: TGTGCCAGCAGCATGGGGCAGTACGAGCAGTACGTC. It translates to CASSMGQYEQYV.

In DNA, the CDR3 is TGCAGTGCTCGGGGGACAGGGCGAGAGACCCAGTACTTC. This encodes CSARGTGRETQYF. The chain has TRBV20-1 and TRBJ2-5; 9 bases agree with TRBD1. Germline CDR1 reads DFQATT; CDR2 reads SNEGSKA (reference sequence). The CDR3 loop spans 13 amino acids. J gave up 4 bases and V 5 bases, and 5 bases lay outside the gene matches.

This clonotype has a handful of counts. V and J are TRBV29-1 and TRBJ1-4, with D perhaps matching TRBD1 (5 bases). The germline V gene has CDR1 SQVTM and CDR2 ANQGSEA. The V end lost 3 bases, the J end lost 10 bases, and 9 bases lay between the germline ends. The CDR3 totals 11 residues. CDR3 in amino acids: CSVDRGGKLFF. CDR3 nucleotide sequence: TGCAGCGTTGATCGGGGGGGAAAACTGTTTTTT.

This clonotype was detected a few times. This chain links TRBV7-2 with TRBJ1-3; TRBD1 is a possible D gene (5 bases). V dropped 5 bases and J dropped 0 bases, with 14 bases sitting between them. The CDR3 spans 16 residues. Germline CDR1 and CDR2: SGHTA and FQGNSA. Here the CDR3 DNA reads TGTGCCAGCAGCGAGGGACGGAGGATCTCTGGAAACACCATATATTTT. Residues: CASSEGRRISGNTIYF.